This T cell receptor (beta chain) was captured in a study of blood T cell repertoires in COVID-19. Clones were read by immunoSEQ multiplex PCR, and TCRdb kept only the in-frame ones, dropping some. The repertoire includes about 120,000 clones, around four fifths of them detected once, and around 10% sits in the top ten. Germline V gene lookup returns CDR1 MNHEY and CDR2 SVGAGI. Trimming removed 2 bases from V and 4 bases from J; junction bases left unmatched: 2. The CDR3 spans 14 residues. Sequencing input: peripheral blood. The clonotype was recovered from a human donor in a cohort sampled during active COVID-19. The chain recombines TRBV6-5 with TRBJ1-3, with TRBD1 identical over 7 bases. DNA of the CDR3: TGTGCCAGCAGTTACCAGGGACAGGGAAACACCATATATTTT. It translates to CASSYQGQGNTIYF.